This is a list of T cell receptor beta chains from one sample in a study of low-dose radiotherapy and immunotherapy resistance in tumors. A single record per CDR3 protein comes from TCRdb applying MiXCR to the reads. This sample has around 80,000 distinct CDR3 sequences, with around 17% found just once. The sequencing here drew on PBMCs, taken after low-dose radiotherapy plus immunotherapy. The source is a male donor with prostate cancer. The CDR3 runs from the conserved cysteine through the conserved F or W. Each record gives: J gene, D gene, clone size, V gene, CDR3 protein, CDR3 DNA. A D gene is named only where the DNA matches it firmly. Expanded clones are given a class, and other clones once, few, many or no size at all.

J: TRBJ2-7; D: -; size: many; V: TRBV28; CDR3: CASRPLEARSYEQYF; DNA: TGTGCCAGCAGACCCCTCGAGGCGCGCTCCTACGAGCAGTACTTC
J: TRBJ2-5; D: TRBD1; size: many; V: TRBV7-2; CDR3: CASSSMTGGRGETQYF; DNA: TGTGCCAGCAGCTCAATGACAGGGGGCAGGGGAGAGACCCAGTACTTC
J: TRBJ2-1; D: TRBD2; size: few; V: TRBV28; CDR3: CASKTQFGRDYQSYNEQFF; DNA: TGTGCCAGCAAAACCCAATTCGGCCGGGACTACCAATCCTACAATGAGCAGTTCTTC
J: TRBJ2-5; D: TRBD2; size: many; V: TRBV3-1; CDR3: CASSQVGAGERQETQYF; DNA: TGTGCCAGCAGCCAAGTCGGAGCGGGAGAGCGCCAAGAGACCCAGTACTTC
J: TRBJ2-5; D: TRBD1; size: many; V: TRBV27; CDR3: CASIDRDKTQYF; DNA: TGTGCCAGCATCGACAGGGATAAGACCCAGTACTTC
J: TRBJ1-5; D: -; size: many; V: TRBV29-1; CDR3: CSVAWGINQPQHF; DNA: TGCAGCGTTGCTTGGGGAATCAATCAGCCCCAGCATTTT
J: TRBJ2-7; D: -; size: few; V: TRBV7-6; CDR3: CASSRGNINEQYF; DNA: TGTGCCAGCAGCCGAGGGAATATCAACGAGCAGTACTTC
J: TRBJ2-2; D: TRBD2; size: many; V: TRBV5-1; CDR3: CASSLAELAGNTGELFF; DNA: TGCGCCAGCAGCTTGGCCGAGCTAGCGGGTAACACCGGGGAGCTGTTTTTT
J: TRBJ2-3; D: TRBD2; size: many; V: TRBV7-2; CDR3: CASSGLAGNTDTQYF; DNA: TGTGCCAGCAGCGGGCTAGCGGGGAACACAGATACGCAGTATTTT
J: TRBJ2-1; D: -; size: -; V: TRBV27; CDR3: CASTGASTSIEQFF; DNA: TGTGCCAGCACGGGGGCATCCACGTCTATAGAGCAGTTCTTC
J: TRBJ2-7; D: TRBD2; size: many; V: TRBV7-9; CDR3: CASSGVAGDKEQYF; DNA: TGTGCCAGCTCCGGGGTAGCGGGAGACAAAGAGCAGTACTTC
J: TRBJ2-7; D: -; size: many; V: TRBV7-8; CDR3: CASSLVAGYEQYF; DNA: TGTGCCAGCAGCTTAGTAGCAGGGTACGAGCAGTACTTC
J: TRBJ1-2; D: -; size: many; V: TRBV7-9; CDR3: CASAGPGVGYTF; DNA: TGTGCCTCTGCGGGGCCTGGGGTAGGCTACACCTTC
J: TRBJ1-5; D: TRBD1; size: many; V: TRBV7-9; CDR3: CASSFGTATTGPQHF; DNA: TGTGCCAGCAGCTTTGGGACAGCGACAACGGGGCCCCAGCATTTT
J: TRBJ1-2; D: -; size: many; V: TRBV28; CDR3: CASSPGSRISGYTF; DNA: TGTGCCAGCAGTCCCGGCAGCCGAATTTCTGGCTACACCTTC
J: TRBJ1-3; D: -; size: -; V: TRBV18; CDR3: CASSPPPGTGGNTIYF; DNA: TGTGCCAGCTCACCACCGCCCGGAACGGGAGGAAACACCATATATTTT
J: TRBJ2-1; D: TRBD2; size: -; V: TRBV20-1; CDR3: CSSQGLSGGGSYNEQFF; DNA: TGCAGCTCGCAGGGGCTGAGCGGGGGGGGCTCCTACAATGAGCAGTTCTTC
J: TRBJ2-1; D: TRBD1; size: many; V: TRBV11-3; CDR3: CASSLSFGTDSSQKQFF; DNA: TGTGCCAGCAGCTTATCATTTGGGACAGATTCGTCCCAAAAGCAGTTCTTC
J: TRBJ2-1; D: -; size: many; V: TRBV18; CDR3: CASSPGVGGGSYNEQFF; DNA: TGTGCCAGCTCACCAGGGGTCGGTGGAGGCTCCTACAATGAGCAGTTCTTC
J: TRBJ1-5; D: -; size: -; V: TRBV4-1; CDR3: CASSQELGLINQPQHF; DNA: TGCGCCAGCAGCCAAGAGCTGGGCTTAATCAATCAGCCCCAGCATTTT
J: TRBJ2-3; D: -; size: many; V: TRBV7-2; CDR3: CASHSSYLNTQYF; DNA: TGTGCCAGCCACTCATCCTATCTGAATACGCAGTATTTT
J: TRBJ2-7; D: -; size: many; V: TRBV29-1; CDR3: CSVKTSTYEQYF; DNA: TGCAGCGTTAAAACTAGCACCTACGAGCAGTACTTC
J: TRBJ1-1; D: -; size: many; V: TRBV18; CDR3: CASSPSLNTEAFF; DNA: TGTGCCAGCTCGCCTAGTTTGAACACTGAAGCTTTCTTT
J: TRBJ2-2; D: -; size: many; V: TRBV6-2/TRBV6-3; CDR3: CASSGSLVTGELFF; DNA: TGTGCCAGCTCCGGTAGCCTGGTAACCGGGGAGCTGTTTTTT